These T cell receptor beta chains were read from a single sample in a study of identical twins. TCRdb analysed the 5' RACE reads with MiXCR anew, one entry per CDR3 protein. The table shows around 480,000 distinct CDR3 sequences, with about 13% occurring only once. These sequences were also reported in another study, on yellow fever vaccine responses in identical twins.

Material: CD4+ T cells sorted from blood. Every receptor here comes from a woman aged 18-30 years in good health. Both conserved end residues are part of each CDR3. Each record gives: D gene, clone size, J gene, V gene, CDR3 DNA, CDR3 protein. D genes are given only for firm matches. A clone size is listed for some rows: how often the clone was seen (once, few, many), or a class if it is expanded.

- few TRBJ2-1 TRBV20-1 TGCAGTGCTAGAGAGACGGGGCCCCGTAGCTCCTACAATGAGCAGTTCTTC CSARETGPRSSYNEQFF
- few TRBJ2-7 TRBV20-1 TGCAGTGCCAATGCAGCGAGGCACTACGAGCAGTACTTC CSANAARHYEQYF
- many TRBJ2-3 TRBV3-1 TGTGCCAGCAGCCAAGGCGGTGTAGGCACAGATACGCAGTATTTT CASSQGGVGTDTQYF
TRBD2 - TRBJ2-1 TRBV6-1 TGTGCCAGCAGCCGGGGGCCTAGCGGGAGTCACCCCCGGGTCTTC CASSRGPSGSHPRVF
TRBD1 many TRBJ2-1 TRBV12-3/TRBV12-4 TGTGCCAGCACCCTGGGCCGGGACAGGGCCTACAATGAGCAGTTCTTC CASTLGRDRAYNEQFF
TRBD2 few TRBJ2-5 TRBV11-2 TGTGCCAGCAGCCCTGATGGGGGACTAGCGGGGCCCCGGTTCGGGGAGACCCAGTACTTC CASSPDGGLAGPRFGETQYF
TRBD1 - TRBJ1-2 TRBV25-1 TGTGCCAGCAGCCTATTGGACAGGGGCGATCTGGATGGCTACACCTTC CASSLLDRGDLDGYTF
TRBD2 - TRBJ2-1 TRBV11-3 TGTGCCAGCAGCCCCCGGAGCGCGCGGGGGGCCTTAAATGAGCAGTTCTTC CASSPRSARGALNEQFF
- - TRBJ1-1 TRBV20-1 TGCAGTGCGACCCGGGGAAACACTGAAGCTTTCTTT CSATRGNTEAFF
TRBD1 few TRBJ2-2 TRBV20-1 TGCAGTGCCCCTGATGAAGGGTCGACAGGGTATAGCACCGGGGAGCTGTTTTTT CSAPDEGSTGYSTGELFF
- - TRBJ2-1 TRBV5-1 TGCGCCAGCAGCCCAAGGACGGAGTCCTACAATGAGCAGTTCTTC CASSPRTESYNEQFF
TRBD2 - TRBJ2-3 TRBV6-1 TGTGCCAGCAAGGGACTAGCGGGAGATACGCAGTATTTT CASKGLAGDTQYF
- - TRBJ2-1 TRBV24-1 TGTGCCACCAGTGATCCGGGGGAGAAGGGTAATGAGCAGTTCTTC CATSDPGEKGNEQFF
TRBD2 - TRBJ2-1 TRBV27 TGTGCCAGCAGTTTAGTCCCCCCGACTAGCGGGAGGGCTACCAACAATGAGCAGTTCTTC CASSLVPPTSGRATNNEQFF
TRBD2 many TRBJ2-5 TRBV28 TGTGCCAGCAGTGAGACTAGCGGGAGACGAGAGACCCAGTACTTC CASSETSGRRETQYF
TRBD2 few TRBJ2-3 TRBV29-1 TGCAGCGTTGCTCCTCTCCCTAGCGGGGTGGGCACAGATACGCAGTATTTT CSVAPLPSGVGTDTQYF
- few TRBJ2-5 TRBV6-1 TGTGCCAGCACCGACAGGCGTCAAGAGACCCAGTACTTC CASTDRRQETQYF
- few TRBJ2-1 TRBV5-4 TGTGCCAGCAGCTTGCAGTATGAGCAGTTCTTC CASSLQYEQFF
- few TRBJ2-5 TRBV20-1 TGCAGTGCCGGGACCGGAGGAGAGACCCAGTACTTC CSAGTGGETQYF
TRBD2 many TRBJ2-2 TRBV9 TGTGCCAGCAGCCTGCGGGAGTTCAGCACCGGGGAGCTGTTTTTT CASSLREFSTGELFF
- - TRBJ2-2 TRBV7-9 TGTGCCAGCAGCTTAGCCTGGACCTCCGGGGAGCTGTTTTTT CASSLAWTSGELFF
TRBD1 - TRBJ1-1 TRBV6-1 TGTGCCAGCAGTACAGGGGGCGTGGGGGTCACTGAAGCTTTCTTT CASSTGGVGVTEAFF
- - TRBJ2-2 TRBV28 TGTGCCAGCAGTCTGGTTGCCGGGAGCGGGCTGTTTTTT CASSLVAGSGLFF
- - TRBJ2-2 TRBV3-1 TGTGCCAGCAGCCCAGGACTAATGAACACCGGGGAGCTGTTTTTT CASSPGLMNTGELFF
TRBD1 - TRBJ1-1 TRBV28 TGTGCCAGTGAACAGGGGCCTCTGAACACTGAAGCTTTCTTT CASEQGPLNTEAFF
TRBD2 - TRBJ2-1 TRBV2 TGTGCCAGCAGCCGTGACCCCAGCGGGGGTTACAATGAGCAGTTCTTC CASSRDPSGGYNEQFF
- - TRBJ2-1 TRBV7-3 TGTGCCAGCAGCCTGTCGGGCGGAGGAGCCTACAATGAGCAGTTCTTC CASSLSGGGAYNEQFF
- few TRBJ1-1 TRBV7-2 TGTGCCAGCAGCTTAAGTCGGGGGGCGCGGAACACTGAAGCTTTCTTT CASSLSRGARNTEAFF
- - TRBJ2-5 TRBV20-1 TGCAGTGTCCCCTCCGGGTACCAAGAGACCCAGTACTTC CSVPSGYQETQYF
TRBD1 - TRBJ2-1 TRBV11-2 TGTGCCAGCAGGGAATCCGGGACAGGGGAGGAGCAGTTCTTC CASRESGTGEEQFF
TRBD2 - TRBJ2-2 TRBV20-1 TGCAGTGTACCTAGCGGGGGTTTCACCGGGGAGCTGTTTTTT CSVPSGGFTGELFF
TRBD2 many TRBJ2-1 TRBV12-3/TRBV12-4 TGTGCCAGCAGTTTAACCGGGGGGGCCTACAATGAGCAGTTCTTC CASSLTGGAYNEQFF
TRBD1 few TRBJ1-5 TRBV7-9 TGTGCCAGCAGCTTTTCTAGTTTTAGGGACAGGGATCAGCCCCAGCATTTT CASSFSSFRDRDQPQHF
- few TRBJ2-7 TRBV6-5 TGTGCCAGCAGTAACCGGGACTCCCTTCTCTCGGGTGAGCAGTACTTC CASSNRDSLLSGEQYF
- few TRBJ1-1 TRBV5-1 TGCGCCAGCAGCTTACAGGGACGGGGGAACACTGAAGCTTTCTTT CASSLQGRGNTEAFF
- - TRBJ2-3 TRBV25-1 TGTGCCGTCCGCGAGGGGGATACGCAGTATTTT CAVREGDTQYF
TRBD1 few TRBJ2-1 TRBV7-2 TGTGCCAGCAGCCAACGAACAGGGGGTATATCCTACAATGAGCAGTTCTTC CASSQRTGGISYNEQFF
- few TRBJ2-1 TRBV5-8 TGTGCCAGCAGCTCGAGAGCGGGCAATGAGCAGTTCTTC CASSSRAGNEQFF